This T cell receptor beta chain was observed in a study of spatial heterogeneity in lung cancer (dated by TCRdb to the late 2010s). Concerning the study at large: More beta-chain than alpha-chain transcripts were consistently detected, likely reflecting higher beta-chain transcript abundance. The study quantitatively compared TCR alpha and beta repertoires across multiple tumor regions, matched nontumor lung and blood in non-small cell lung cancer. Both alpha and beta chains were TCR-sequenced in hundreds of tumor regions, fewer than 80 matched nontumor lung samples and 56 PBMC samples obtained at surgery. In tumor regions, TCR transcript counts showed a strong correlation with a T cell transcriptional module score derived from matched bulk RNA-seq. Nonsynonymous mutation counts, determined by whole-exome sequencing of tumor tissue, were related to features of the TCR repertoire. In the raw uncorrected reads, each unique combination of TCR and UMI appeared more than ten times on average.

Interpreted using the paper, the time point label stands for: sample taken at primary tumor resection. Donors were 72 patients with early-stage, untreated non-small cell lung cancer from the lung TRACERx cohort. TCR sequencing used whole RNA extracted from tumor and nontumor lung tissue, or from cryopreserved PBMC samples, without cell sorting. A patient was chosen for TCR sequencing only when enough RNA was available from at least two tumor regions. Before selection, tumor and adjacent nontumor lung specimens were reviewed by a lung pathologist. Libraries were made using 5' RACE. TCRdb shows the sequencer as NextSeq 500. To allow correction of PCR and sequencing errors, the TCR library protocol tagged every TCR cDNA molecule with a unique molecular identifier. As for how the authors treated the data: Decombinator tools were used for TCR identification, UMI-based error correction and CDR3 extraction. Expanded TCRs were defined as those above a frequency of 2 per 1,000, corresponding to the top 1% of the tumor frequency distribution. Expanded tumor TCRs were classed as regional if statistically deemed absent (corrected P<0.05) from at least one tumor region, otherwise ubiquitous. Each repertoire was subsampled 100 times to 5,000 TCRs, after which Renyi diversity was computed with the R vegan package. CDR3 similarity networks were constructed using string-kernel similarity of amino acid triplets, with links drawn between CDR3s whose pairwise similarity was above 0.82. Clones were called with MiXCR by TCRdb after fastp trimmed the public reads at Q25, and only in-frame beta chains were retained. Each entry is one CDR3 protein sequence, shown with its most common DNA and genes. The V and J calls were determined by TCRdb, not by the authors. For this sample there are some 100,000 distinct CDR3 sequences; 3.5% to 5% appear just once. Of the sample, over 20% falls within the top ten clones.

There are many counts of this clonotype. Its antigen is still unknown. No per-base quality is available; no much larger clone lies one base away. What the research found in general, with its limitations: The number of expanded intratumoral alpha and beta TCRs correlated with the tumor nonsynonymous mutation count. Estimated TCR-seq coverage of tumor T cells was only around 7% for alpha chains and around 13% for beta chains. Additional single-cell paired TCR alpha and beta sequencing was considered necessary to confirm, at a functional level, the hypothesis that regional TCRs recognize regional mutations. The count of ubiquitous expanded TCRs correlated with the count of ubiquitous nonsynonymous mutations, and the count of regional expanded TCRs correlated with the count of regional nonsynonymous mutations.

According to the germline V gene, CDR1 reads SGHAT and CDR2 reads FQNNGV. The junction carries 28 bases between V and J, which are trimmed by 5 bases and 4 bases respectively. The CDR3 contains 19 residues, cysteine and phenylalanine counted. Just CDR3 DNA is preserved here, 57 bases in frame from base 1. This clonotype originated in a male donor with early-stage non-small cell lung cancer. This sample comprised lung tumor tissue, obtained at surgery. This sequence uses TRBV11-2 and TRBJ2-3, and possibly TRBD1, on 5 matching bases. The sequenced DNA: TGTGCCAGCAGCCCCCGAGAGACCCGACTTGGGGCTTATGCAGATACGCAGTATTTT. This codes for CASSPRETRLGAYADTQYF.